The TCR beta chain under discussion was sequenced for a study of T cells in Graves' hyperthyroidism and ophthalmopathy. Trimming cost V 7 bases and J 8 bases; bases outside gene matches: 7. The CDR3 spans 12 residues. Germline V gene data show CDR1 as SQVTM and CDR2 as ANQGSEA. Points on this clonotype: Its antigen remains unknown.

Study-wide results and limits: Ophthalmopathy was identified by the model a median about 6.4 months ahead of onset.

The study based diagnoses on clinical symptoms, serum thyroxine and TRAb, thyroid ultrasound and orbital computed tomography. The TCR beta CDR3 regions underwent amplification using RNA transcripts as the source. During a first-round RT-PCR of the TCR CDR3, the HTBI primer set was used. A single record per CDR3 protein comes from TCRdb applying MiXCR to the multiplex PCR reads. The data contain 300,000 to 450,000 distinct CDR3 sequences, less than 20% of them seen just once; the ten biggest clones take up around 40%. The sample consisted of blood. The sequence was collected from a young man with Graves' ophthalmopathy. The gene calls are TRBV29-1 and TRBJ1-4, with TRBD1 matching 7 bases. The CDR3 region is CSGGGGGEKLFF. CDR3 nucleotides: TGCAGCGGCGGAGGGGGCGGCGAAAAACTGTTTTTT.